This T cell receptor beta chain was retrieved from a study of cytotoxic CD8 clonotypes in ibrutinib-treated CLL. Findings and limits, study-wide: At the start, clonality exceeded age-matched healthy donors and followed circulating CD8+ T-cell counts.

Per the germline V gene, CDR1 is MNHNS and CDR2 is SASEGT. The CDR3 is 13 amino acids. Losses at the gene ends were 8 bases for V and 2 bases for J; bases not matched to a gene: 5. A word on this clone: Its antigen remains unknown.

Produced via immunoSEQ multiplex PCR; TCRdb's table is partial and in-frame only. The sample lists about 130,000 clones; under 90% were seen once. Sequencing was performed on PBMCs, taken after 24 months of ibrutinib treatment. The chain employs TRBV6-1 and TRBJ1-2; 7 nucleotides agree with TRBD1. This TCR derives from a human donor with chronic lymphocytic leukemia. The CDR3 loop reads CASPRTGNYGYTF. DNA for the CDR3: TGTGCCAGCCCCAGGACAGGAAACTATGGCTACACCTTC.